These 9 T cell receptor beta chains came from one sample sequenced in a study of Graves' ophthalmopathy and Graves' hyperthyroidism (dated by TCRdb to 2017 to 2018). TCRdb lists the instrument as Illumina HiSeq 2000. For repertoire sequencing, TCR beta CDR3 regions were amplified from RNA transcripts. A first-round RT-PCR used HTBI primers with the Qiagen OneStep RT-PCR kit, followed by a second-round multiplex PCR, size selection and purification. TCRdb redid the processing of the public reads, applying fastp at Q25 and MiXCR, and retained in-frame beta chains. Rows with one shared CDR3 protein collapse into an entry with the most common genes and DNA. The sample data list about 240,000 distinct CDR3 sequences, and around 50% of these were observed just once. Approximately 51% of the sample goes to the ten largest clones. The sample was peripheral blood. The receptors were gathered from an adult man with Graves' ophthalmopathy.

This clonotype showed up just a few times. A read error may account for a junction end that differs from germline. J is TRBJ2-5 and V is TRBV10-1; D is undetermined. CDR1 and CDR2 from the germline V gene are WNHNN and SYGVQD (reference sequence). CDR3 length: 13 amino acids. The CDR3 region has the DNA TGCGCCAGCAGTGAGTCCTCAAAAGAGATCCAGTACTTC. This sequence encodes CASSESSKEIQYF.

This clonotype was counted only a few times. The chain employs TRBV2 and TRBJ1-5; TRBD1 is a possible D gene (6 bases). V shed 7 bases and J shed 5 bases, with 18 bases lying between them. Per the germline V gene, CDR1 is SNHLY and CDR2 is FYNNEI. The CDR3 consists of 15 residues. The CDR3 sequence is CASTGAQTVDQPQHF. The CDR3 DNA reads TGTGCCAGCACGGGGGCACAGACTGTCGATCAGCCCCAGCATTTT.

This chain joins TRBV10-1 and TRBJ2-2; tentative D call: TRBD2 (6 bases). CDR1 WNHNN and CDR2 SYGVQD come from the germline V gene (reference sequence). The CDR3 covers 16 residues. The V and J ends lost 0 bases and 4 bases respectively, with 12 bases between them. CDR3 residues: CASSESPGEITGELFF. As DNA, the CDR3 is TGCGCCAGCAGTGAGTCTCCGGGGGAAATCACCGGGGAGCTGTTTTTT.

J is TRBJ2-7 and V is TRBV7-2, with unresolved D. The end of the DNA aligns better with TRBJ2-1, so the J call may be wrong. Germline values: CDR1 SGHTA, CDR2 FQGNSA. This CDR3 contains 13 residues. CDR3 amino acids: CASIPPLYNEQFF. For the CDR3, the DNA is TGTGCCAGCATCCCGCCCCTCTACAATGAGCAGTTCTTC.

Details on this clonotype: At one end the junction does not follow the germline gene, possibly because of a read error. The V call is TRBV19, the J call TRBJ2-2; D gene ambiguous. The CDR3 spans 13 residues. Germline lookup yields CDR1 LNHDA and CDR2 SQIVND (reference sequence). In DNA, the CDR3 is TGTGCCAGTAGTTGGGCGAACGCCGGGGAGCTGTTTTTT. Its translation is CASSWANAGELFF.

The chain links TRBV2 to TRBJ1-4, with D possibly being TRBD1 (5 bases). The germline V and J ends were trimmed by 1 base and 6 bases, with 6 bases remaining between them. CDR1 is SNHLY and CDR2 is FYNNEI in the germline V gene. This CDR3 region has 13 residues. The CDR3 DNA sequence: TGTGCCAGCAGTGAAGGGGGCCATGAAAAACTGTTTTTT. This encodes CASSEGGHEKLFF.

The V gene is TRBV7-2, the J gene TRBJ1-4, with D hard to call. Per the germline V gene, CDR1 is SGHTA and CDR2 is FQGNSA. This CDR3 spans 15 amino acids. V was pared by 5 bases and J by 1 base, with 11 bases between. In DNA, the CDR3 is TGTGCCAGCAGCGTTCAAGTAGGAACTAATGAAAAACTGTTTTTT. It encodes CASSVQVGTNEKLFF.

CDR3 amino acids: CASSWEGQRYEQYF. CDR3 in DNA: TGCGCCAGCAGCTGGGAGGGACAGCGCTACGAGCAGTACTTC. J is TRBJ2-7 and V is TRBV10-2; D possibly uses TRBD1 or TRBD2 (7 bases each). Per germline, CDR1 WSHSY and CDR2 SAAADI. Trimming removed 6 bases from V and 3 bases from J, with 15 bases in between. CDR3 length: 14 amino acids.

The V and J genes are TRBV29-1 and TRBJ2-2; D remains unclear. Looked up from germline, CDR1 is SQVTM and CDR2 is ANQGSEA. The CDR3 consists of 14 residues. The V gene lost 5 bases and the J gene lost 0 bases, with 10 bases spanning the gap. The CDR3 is CSVLSLTNTGELFF. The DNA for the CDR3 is TGCAGCGTTTTGAGCCTAACGAACACCGGGGAGCTGTTTTTT.